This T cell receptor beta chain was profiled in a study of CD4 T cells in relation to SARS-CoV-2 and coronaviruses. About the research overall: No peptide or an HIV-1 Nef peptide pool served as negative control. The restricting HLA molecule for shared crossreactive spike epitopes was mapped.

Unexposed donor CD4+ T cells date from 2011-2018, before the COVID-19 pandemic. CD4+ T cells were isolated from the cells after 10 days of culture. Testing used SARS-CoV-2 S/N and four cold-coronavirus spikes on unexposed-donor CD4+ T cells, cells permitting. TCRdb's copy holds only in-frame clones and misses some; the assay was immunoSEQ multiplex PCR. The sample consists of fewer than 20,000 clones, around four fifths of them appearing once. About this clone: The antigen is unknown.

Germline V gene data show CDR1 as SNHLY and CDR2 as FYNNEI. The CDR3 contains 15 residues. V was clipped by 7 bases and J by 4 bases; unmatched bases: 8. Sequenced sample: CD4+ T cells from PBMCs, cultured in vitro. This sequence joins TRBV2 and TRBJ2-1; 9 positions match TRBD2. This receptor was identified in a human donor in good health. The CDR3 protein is CASMATSGQYNEQFF. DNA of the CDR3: TGTGCCAGCATGGCCACTAGCGGGCAGTACAATGAGCAGTTCTTC.